These 27 T cell receptor beta chains were sequenced from one sample in a study of cytomegalovirus exposure and HLA in healthy donors. The PCR was carried out with 60 Vbeta primers and 13 Jbeta primers. Produced via immunoSEQ multiplex PCR; TCRdb's table is partial and in-frame only. In the table there are around 130,000 clones, more than 60% of which are singletons. The sample taken for sequencing was PBMCs. These TCRs come from a male donor in good health and CMV-seronegative.

CDR3 protein: CASSRNPGITDTQYF. The CDR3 nucleotides read TGCGCCAGCAGCCGTAATCCCGGGATCACAGATACGCAGTATTTT. The chain has TRBV5-1 and TRBJ2-3; tentative D call: TRBD2 (5 bases). This CDR3 is 15 amino acids long. The germline V gene has CDR1 SGHRS and CDR2 YFSETQ. V was cut by 4 bases and J by 2 bases, with 14 bases left in between.

The chain carries TRBV30 and TRBJ1-2; D uncertain. Germline-derived CDR1 and CDR2 are GTSNPN and SVGIG (reference sequence). V was cut by 7 bases and J by 3 bases, with 15 bases left in between. This CDR3 contains 13 residues. Here the CDR3 reads CASRRVLYYGYTF. CDR3 bases: TGTGCCTCAAGGAGGGTTCTGTACTATGGCTACACCTTC. Full variable domain (outside the CDR3, taken from reference TRBV30 and TRBJ1-2): SQTIHQWPATLVQPVGSPLSLECTVEGTSNPNLYWYRQAAGRGLQLLFYSVGIGQISSEVPQNLSASRPQDRQFILSSKKLLLSDSGFYLCASRRVLYYGYTFGSGTRLTVV.

The table lists this clone with a count of one. The genes are TRBV6-1 and TRBJ1-1, with 7 bases aligning to TRBD1. Germline V gene lookup returns CDR1 MNHNS and CDR2 SASEGT. Germline trimming cut 6 bases from V and 0 bases from J; bases unmatched to any gene: 7. The CDR3 spans 15 residues. The CDR3 loop reads CASREGGQLNTEAFF. For the CDR3, the DNA is TGTGCCAGCAGGGAGGGGGGACAGTTGAACACTGAAGCTTTCTTT.

The chain combines TRBV18 with TRBJ2-1; D is perhaps TRBD2 (6 bases). The germline gives CDR1 KGHSH, CDR2 LQKENI. The CDR3 covers 13 residues. V was shortened by 3 bases and J by 8 bases, with 11 bases between the two germline ends. CDR3 nucleotides: TGTGCCAGCTCACCCTACGGGGGTCATGAGCAGTTCTTC. As protein: CASSPYGGHEQFF.

This chain connects TRBV19 to TRBJ1-3, with no clear D. This CDR3 has 13 residues. Deletions cut 5 bases from V and 1 base from J, with 6 bases between. The germline gives CDR1 LNHDA, CDR2 SQIVND (reference sequence). CDR3 protein: CASSEVSGNTIYF. CDR3 DNA sequence: TGTGCCAGTAGTGAGGTATCTGGAAACACCATATATTTT.

This chain connects TRBV19 to TRBJ2-1; 7 bases map to TRBD1. V gave up 10 bases and J gave up 5 bases; unmatched junction bases: 17. This CDR3 comprises 16 residues. Germline V gene data show CDR1 as LNHDA and CDR2 as SQIVND (reference sequence). The CDR3 region has the DNA TGTGCCACTGGACAGGCCGGTGGGCCAAGACACAATGAGCAGTTCTTC. This gives the protein CATGQAGGPRHNEQFF.

V gene TRBV28 combines with J gene TRBJ2-2; weak D call: TRBD1 (6 bases). Between the trimmed V and J ends, which lost 5 bases and 3 bases, there was a span of 13 bases. CDR3 length equals 15 residues. CDR1 is MDHEN, CDR2 SYDVKM, per germline. CDR3 coding DNA: TGTGCCAGCAGTCTCCGACAGGCGGACACCGGGGAGCTGTTTTTT. The encoded protein is CASSLRQADTGELFF.

The chain employs TRBV5-6 and TRBJ2-7; possible D gene TRBD2, 6 bases. This CDR3 is 13 amino acids long. Trimming took off 3 bases at V and 4 bases at J, with 11 bases between the two ends. Germline V gene sequence: CDR1 SGHDT, CDR2 YYEEEE. The CDR3 sequence: CASSSRDRYEQYF. DNA of the CDR3: TGTGCCAGCAGCTCGCGGGACCGTTACGAGCAGTACTTC.

The rearrangement uses TRBV6-1 and TRBJ2-5; no reliable D call. Gene TRBJ2-7 matches the end of the DNA better, so the J call may be wrong. Germline-derived CDR1 and CDR2 are MNHNS and SASEGT. The CDR3 has 12 residues. The CDR3 loop reads CASSEWSYEQYF. For the CDR3, the DNA is TGTGCCAGCAGTGAATGGAGTTACGAGCAGTACTTC.

CDR3 sequence: CASSQGLGPPFGYTF. CDR3 coding DNA: TGTGCCAGCAGCCAAGGCCTGGGCCCGCCGTTCGGCTACACCTTC. The chain recombines TRBV4-2 with TRBJ1-2; the D is unclear. This CDR3 has 15 amino acids. Germline V gene sequence: CDR1 LGHNA, CDR2 YNFKEQ. The V end was cut by 1 base, the J end by 8 bases, with 17 bases between.

V is TRBV5-4 and J is TRBJ1-2, with D perhaps TRBD1 (6 bases). The ends were cut back, 5 bases at V and 0 bases at J, with 17 bases in the middle. This CDR3 has 16 residues. Germline V lookup: CDR1 SGHNT, CDR2 YYREEE (reference sequence). CDR3 sequence: CASRTEGGRANYGYTF. CDR3 nucleotide sequence: TGTGCCAGCAGAACAGAGGGGGGGAGAGCTAACTATGGCTACACCTTC.

J is TRBJ2-5 and V is TRBV5-4; 7 bases match TRBD2. Germline CDR1 SGHNT, CDR2 YYREEE (reference sequence). The V segment lost 4 bases and the J segment 1 base; nucleotides outside the gene matches: 7. The CDR3 contains 15 residues. For the CDR3, the DNA is TGTGCCAGCAGCCTCCTCAGCGGGGTCCAAGAGACCCAGTACTTC. This encodes CASSLLSGVQETQYF. Full variable domain (outside the CDR3, taken from reference TRBV5-4 and TRBJ2-5): ETGVTQSPTHLIKTRGQQVTLRCSSQSGHNTVSWYQQALGQGPQFIFQYYREEENGRGNFPPRFSGLQFPNYSSELNVNALELDDSALYLCASSLLSGVQETQYFGPGTRLLVL.

V and J are TRBV7-2 and TRBJ1-2; 10 nucleotides align to TRBD1. Per germline, CDR1 SGHTA and CDR2 FQGNSA. This CDR3 region has 16 residues. With V trimmed by 1 base and J by 6 bases, 8 bases remained unmatched. The CDR3 bases are TGTGCCAGCAGCTTAGGAAGGAGGGACAGGGGTAATGGCTACACCTTC. As protein: CASSLGRRDRGNGYTF.

The CDR3 coding sequence is TGTGCCAGCAGTGGTTGGGGAGGGCCCAGCAATCAGCCCCAGCATTTT. This gives the protein CASSGWGGPSNQPQHF. The chain is built from TRBV2 and TRBJ1-5, with unresolved D. V was pared by 4 bases and J by 1 base, with 14 bases between. Germline assignment: CDR1 SNHLY and CDR2 FYNNEI. The CDR3 spans 16 residues.

This clone was counted only a few times. The chain uses TRBV27 and TRBJ1-5, with D possibly matching TRBD1 (5 bases). Trimming shortened V by 1 base and J by 5 bases, and 12 bases separated the two germline ends. Germline lookup yields CDR1 MNHEY and CDR2 SMNVEV (reference sequence). The CDR3 runs 15 residues. The CDR3 spells CASSLFQGQDQPQHF. The CDR3 DNA reads TGTGCCAGCAGTTTATTTCAGGGTCAGGATCAGCCCCAGCATTTT.

The chain combines TRBV5-4 with TRBJ1-1; 7 bases are shared with TRBD1. CDR1 and CDR2 from the germline V gene are SGHNT and YYREEE (reference sequence). The V and J ends lost 4 bases and 0 bases, in that order; junction bases with no gene match: 6. This CDR3 comprises 15 residues. CDR3 DNA sequence: TGTGCCAGCAGCGCCGGGGGACAGATGAACACTGAAGCTTTCTTT. Translating gives CASSAGGQMNTEAFF.

This chain connects TRBV7-9 to TRBJ2-7; tentatively, D is TRBD1 (6 bases). The CDR3 runs to 12 residues. CDR1 SEHNR and CDR2 FQNEAQ come from the germline V gene (reference sequence). CDR3 protein: CSGLGRRGEQYF. The CDR3 coding sequence is TGTTCCGGATTAGGACGAAGGGGGGAGCAGTACTTC.

This clone appeared a few times. The CDR3 sequence is CASSELRSQSEKLFF. In DNA, the CDR3 is TGTGCCAGCAGTGAACTCAGGTCTCAAAGTGAAAAACTGTTTTTT. This chain joins TRBV2 and TRBJ1-4; D ambiguous. The length of the CDR3 is 15 residues. Trimming left V 2 bases short and J 7 bases short, with 14 bases between. Germline lookup yields CDR1 SNHLY and CDR2 FYNNEI.

The chain combines TRBV19 with TRBJ1-5, with D possibly matching TRBD1 (5 bases). CDR3 size: 15 residues. V was shortened by 6 bases and J by 1 base, with 13 bases between the two germline ends. Germline values: CDR1 LNHDA, CDR2 SQIVND (reference sequence). CDR3 DNA sequence: TGTGCCAGTAGAACTCCAGGGTACAGCAATCAGCCCCAGCATTTT. Translation gives CASRTPGYSNQPQHF.

V gene TRBV7-2 combines with J gene TRBJ2-7; 7 bases fit TRBD2. The CDR3 covers 15 residues. Germline loops: CDR1 SGHTA, CDR2 FQGNSA. Trimming cost V 1 base and J 7 bases; bases outside gene matches: 10. The CDR3 nucleotides are TGTGCCAGCAGCTTAGGTTCCGGGGGAGGGACGGAGCAGTACTTC. Encoded protein: CASSLGSGGGTEQYF. Complete variable domain (other parts from reference TRBV7-2 and TRBJ2-7): GAGVSQSPSNKVTEKGKDVELRCDPISGHTALYWYRQSLGQGLEFLIYFQGNSAPDKSGLPSDRFSAERTGGSVSTLTIQRTQQEDSAVYLCASSLGSGGGTEQYFGPGTRLTVT.

In regard to this clone: One junction end disagrees with the germline gene, perhaps due to a read error. The chain recombines TRBV30 with TRBJ1-5; TRBD1 matches at 7 bases. CDR3 length: 13 residues. In germline, CDR1 is GTSNPN, CDR2 SVGIG (reference sequence). CDR3 DNA sequence: TGTGCCTGGAGTGGGGACAGCATTCAGCCCCAGCATTTT. It specifies CAWSGDSIQPQHF.

This clone showed up just a few times. The chain employs TRBV5-1 and TRBJ2-1; TRBD2 matches 9 bases. The CDR3 is 16 residues long. Trimming removed 0 bases from V and 6 bases from J; junction bases left unmatched: 7. Germline CDR1 and CDR2: SGHRS and YFSETQ. The CDR3 DNA reads TGCGCCAGCAGCTTGGTGGCGCGCGGGGGGGCCAATGAGCAGTTCTTC. Amino acid sequence: CASSLVARGGANEQFF.

The rearrangement links TRBV4-1 to TRBJ2-2; unclear D gene. The germline V gene encodes CDR1 MGHRA and CDR2 YSYEKL. V lost 1 base and J 4 bases, leaving 10 bases between the germline ends. The CDR3 is 15 amino acids. CDR3 sequence (DNA): TGCGCCAGCAGCCAAGGCCCAGGTTCCACCGGGGAGCTGTTTTTT. Protein sequence: CASSQGPGSTGELFF.

The chain couples TRBV2 to TRBJ1-5; 7 bases are shared with TRBD1. The CDR3 is 16 amino acids. The J segment lost 2 bases and the V segment lost 6 bases, leaving 10 bases of the junction unmatched. CDR1 SNHLY and CDR2 FYNNEI come from the germline V gene. The CDR3 DNA sequence: TGTGCCAGCAGCGCTGACAGGGATCGTCGCAATCAGCCCCAGCATTTT. Protein: CASSADRDRRNQPQHF.

This clone was picked up a small number of times. The rearrangement uses TRBV5-6 and TRBJ2-4; 8 bases align to TRBD2. The CDR3 extends over 13 amino acids. Trimming removed 2 bases from V and 15 bases from J; junction bases left unmatched: 10. Germline CDR1 is SGHDT and CDR2 is YYEEEE. In DNA form, the CDR3 reads TGTGCCAGCAGCTTAGTTCGAGCGGGGGCCAGGTACTTC. Protein product: CASSLVRAGARYF.

The genes are TRBV28 and TRBJ1-5; the D gene is possibly TRBD1 (6 bases). Germline lookup yields CDR1 MDHEN and CDR2 SYDVKM. V lost 10 bases and J 2 bases, leaving 12 bases between the germline ends. The CDR3 has 13 residues. CDR3 bases: TGTGCCATCCAGGGGTATCGCAATCAGCCCCAGCATTTT. Translation: CAIQGYRNQPQHF.

In nucleotides, the CDR3 is TGTGCCAGCAGGAGAGTGCGGAACACCGGGGAGCTGTTTTTT. Protein product: CASRRVRNTGELFF. The chain uses TRBV11-2 and TRBJ2-2; D uncertain. This CDR3 region has 14 residues. V lost 6 bases, J lost 1 base, and 9 bases lay in between. Looked up from germline, CDR1 is SGHAT and CDR2 is FQNNGV.